Sequencing of this TCR beta chain was carried out in a study of T cell responses to AZD1222 COVID-19 vaccine. General study points: CD4 TCRs covered the whole spike, strongest at regions 160-218 and 743-854. Variant regions that are unmutated are reportedly the target of nearly half of spike-specific TCRs. The donors showed a predominance of white British ancestry and of females, with possible underestimation of clonal diversity. No day 14 peak samples; only post-peak repertoires were characterized.

Note on this clone: Its specificity is unknown.

Measured with immunoSEQ multiplex PCR; TCRdb has only the in-frame clones, and not every one. The sample has roughly 120,000 clones; roughly 91% are singletons. Trimming left V 6 bases short and J 2 bases short, with 11 bases between. The CDR3 length is 14 residues. The germline CDR1 and CDR2 sequences are MNHEY and SVGAGI. J is TRBJ2-1 and V is TRBV6-5; the D is unclear. The sequencing here drew on peripheral blood, taken on day 0 of AZD1222 vaccination. The sequence was obtained from an adult in good health. The CDR3 spells CASRVGSTYNEQFF. CDR3 DNA: TGTGCCAGCAGAGTGGGCAGCACCTACAATGAGCAGTTCTTC.